The 27 T cell receptor beta chains given below trace back to one sample, sequenced in a study of blood T cell repertoires in COVID-19. TCRdb's copy holds only in-frame clones and misses some; the assay was immunoSEQ multiplex PCR. Of about 230,000 clones in the sample, 85% to 90% were seen once. The sample comprised PBMCs or T cells enriched from blood (not recorded which). Receptors were obtained from a woman aged 25 to 39 with acute COVID-19.

The V call is TRBV11-2, the J call TRBJ1-1; the D is unclear. Trimming pared 0 bases from V and 7 bases from J, leaving 12 bases between. The CDR3 contains 14 residues. Per the germline V gene, CDR1 is SGHAT and CDR2 is FQNNGV. The CDR3 region is CASSLERAGGEAFF. For the CDR3, the DNA is TGTGCCAGCAGCTTAGAACGGGCAGGAGGTGAAGCTTTCTTT. The full variable domain, rest sourced from reference TRBV11-2 and TRBJ1-1, is EAGVAQSPRYKIIEKRQSVAFWCNPISGHATLYWYQQILGQGPKLLIQFQNNGVVDDSQLPKDRFSAERLKGVDSTLKIQPAKLEDSAVYLCASSLERAGGEAFFGQGTRLTVV.

The V and J genes are TRBV4-2 and TRBJ1-1, with 9 positions matching TRBD1. Germline V gene sequence: CDR1 LGHNA, CDR2 YNFKEQ. The length of the CDR3 is 18 residues. Losses at the gene ends were 0 bases for V and 6 bases for J; bases not matched to a gene: 14. CDR3 nucleotides: TGTGCCAGCAGCCAAGAACCCCAACAGGGGGCCTTGACGTCTGAAGCTTTCTTT. This sequence encodes CASSQEPQQGALTSEAFF.

This chain joins TRBV5-5 and TRBJ1-5; 8 bases align to TRBD1. CDR1 and CDR2 from the germline V gene are SGHKS and YYEKEE (reference sequence). Germline trimming cut 4 bases from V and 2 bases from J; bases unmatched to any gene: 2. This CDR3 is 14 amino acids long. In DNA, the CDR3 is TGTGCCAGCAGCCAACAGGGGGGCAATCAGCCCCAGCATTTT. Translating it yields CASSQQGGNQPQHF.

The CDR3 bases are TGTGCCTGGAGTACAGGGTTAACTGGAAACACCATATATTTT. Its protein is CAWSTGLTGNTIYF. V and J are TRBV30 and TRBJ1-3, with D possibly TRBD1 on 6 matching bases. Between the trimmed V and J ends, which lost 2 bases and 2 bases, there was a span of 10 bases. There are 14 residues in the CDR3. Germline CDR1 is GTSNPN and CDR2 is SVGIG (reference sequence).

The V call is TRBV7-3, the J call TRBJ2-2, with 16 bases fitting TRBD2. CDR3 size: 19 residues. Germline-derived CDR1 and CDR2 are SGHTA and FQGTGA. The V segment lost 4 bases and the J segment 4 bases; nucleotides outside the gene matches: 9. CDR3 sequence (DNA): TGTGCCAGCAGCTCCGCCGGGACTAGCGGGGGGGCGGGCACCGGGGAGCTGTTTTTT. This encodes CASSSAGTSGGAGTGELFF.

The V call is TRBV14, the J call TRBJ1-1, with 7 nucleotides matching TRBD1. J lost 1 base, V lost 4 bases, and 3 bases had no gene match. The germline V gene has CDR1 SGHDN and CDR2 FVKESK. The CDR3 is 14 residues long. CDR3 sequence (DNA): TGTGCCAGCAGCCGGCGACAGGGGAACACTGAAGCTTTCTTT. Translated: CASSRRQGNTEAFF.

The chain combines TRBV5-4 with TRBJ2-2, with 9 bases that match TRBD2. With V trimmed by 4 bases and J by 6 bases, 10 bases remained unmatched. CDR1 is SGHNT and CDR2 is YYREEE in the germline V gene (reference sequence). There are 16 residues in the CDR3. The CDR3 sequence: CASSPRGAGGPGELFF. Written as DNA, the CDR3 is TGTGCCAGCAGCCCCCGGGGGGCGGGGGGGCCCGGGGAGCTGTTTTTT.

This sequence joins TRBV19 and TRBJ1-1; D gene uncertain. Germline loops: CDR1 LNHDA, CDR2 SQIVND (reference sequence). V lost 9 bases, J lost 1 base, and 9 bases lay in between. This CDR3 contains 12 residues. The CDR3 sequence is CASRVSNTEAFF. CDR3 nucleotide sequence: TGTGCCAGCCGGGTCTCGAACACTGAAGCTTTCTTT.

Details on this clone: Other nucleotide sequences from this sample produce the same CDR3. J is TRBJ2-7 and V is TRBV11-2; D not resolved. The CDR3 runs 13 residues. Per germline, CDR1 SGHAT and CDR2 FQNNGV. Trimming took 1 base from V and 3 from J, leaving 7 bases between them. For the CDR3, the DNA is TGTGCCAGCAGCTTAGGGCAGATCTACGAGCAGTACTTC. Encoded protein: CASSLGQIYEQYF. The complete variable domain, with remaining parts taken from reference TRBV11-2 and TRBJ2-7, reads EAGVAQSPRYKIIEKRQSVAFWCNPISGHATLYWYQQILGQGPKLLIQFQNNGVVDDSQLPKDRFSAERLKGVDSTLKIQPAKLEDSAVYLCASSLGQIYEQYFGPGTRLTVT.

The chain has TRBV5-1 and TRBJ1-3, with D perhaps matching TRBD1 (6 bases). Germline values: CDR1 SGHRS, CDR2 YFSETQ. The CDR3 extends over 17 amino acids. V gave up 4 bases and J gave up 0 bases, with 17 bases separating them. CDR3 sequence: CASSKDSAAVSGNTIYF. As DNA, the CDR3 is TGCGCCAGCAGCAAGGACAGCGCGGCCGTCTCTGGAAACACCATATATTTT.

The chain combines TRBV19 with TRBJ2-5; 7 nucleotides line up with TRBD1. Germline lookup yields CDR1 LNHDA and CDR2 SQIVND (reference sequence). This CDR3 comprises 15 residues. V dropped 1 base and J dropped 1; count of bases not matched to a gene: 3. CDR3 DNA sequence: TGTGCCAGTAGTATAGGCCGGGACAGCCAAGAGACCCAGTACTTC. Encoded protein: CASSIGRDSQETQYF. The complete variable domain, with remaining parts taken from reference TRBV19 and TRBJ2-5, reads DGGITQSPKYLFRKEGQNVTLSCEQNLNHDAMYWYRQDPGQGLRLIYYSQIVNDFQKGDIAEGYSVSREKKESFPLTVTSAQKNPTAFYLCASSIGRDSQETQYFGPGTRLLVL.

This chain uses TRBV2 with TRBJ2-2; TRBD1 agrees at 7 bases. CDR1 SNHLY and CDR2 FYNNEI come from the germline V gene. V shed 8 bases, J shed 0 bases, and the junction held 9 bases outside the gene matches. The CDR3 has 16 residues. CDR3 sequence: CASRTGKGSNTGELFF. As DNA, the CDR3 is TGTGCCAGCCGGACAGGCAAGGGGTCGAACACCGGGGAGCTGTTTTTT.

Here the CDR3 DNA reads TGCGCCAGCAGCCAACCCGGTCTAAAGGGGCATGATGAGCAGTTCTTC. Encoded protein: CASSQPGLKGHDEQFF. The V call is TRBV10-1, the J call TRBJ2-1; D may be TRBD1 (5 bases). The CDR3 runs to 16 residues. Between the trimmed V and J ends, which lost 6 bases and 8 bases, there was a span of 23 bases. Germline V gene lookup returns CDR1 WNHNN and CDR2 SYGVQD (reference sequence).

This sequence joins TRBV5-6 and TRBJ2-3, with 10 nucleotides matching TRBD1. Trimming at V came to 3 bases and at J to 2 bases, leaving 9 bases not matched to a gene. Germline lookup yields CDR1 SGHDT and CDR2 YYEEEE. The CDR3 sequence is 17 residues long. CDR3 loop: CASSSGPGQGYTDTQYF. CDR3 sequence (DNA): TGTGCCAGCAGCTCCGGACCGGGACAGGGGTACACAGATACGCAGTATTTT. Based on the CDR3 plus reference TRBV5-6 and TRBJ2-3, the full variable domain is DAGVTQSPTHLIKTRGQQVTLRCSPKSGHDTVSWYQQALGQGPQFIFQYYEEEERQRGNFPDRFSGHQFPNYSSELNVNALLLGDSALYLCASSSGPGQGYTDTQYFGPGTRLTVL.

This chain links TRBV7-8 with TRBJ2-7; 7 bases match TRBD1. In germline, CDR1 is SGHVS, CDR2 FQNEAQ. The CDR3 is made up of 14 amino acids. The ends lost 5 bases at V and 3 bases at J; junction bases unmatched: 7. The CDR3 region has the DNA TGTGCCAGCAGCCCAAGGGACAGTAACTACGAGCAGTACTTC. Translating gives CASSPRDSNYEQYF.

V is TRBV5-1 and J is TRBJ1-2; 9 nucleotides align to TRBD1. Per the germline V gene, CDR1 is SGHRS and CDR2 is YFSETQ. V was pared by 4 bases and J by 7 bases, with 11 bases of the junction left unmatched. This CDR3 is 15 amino acids long. CDR3 sequence reads: CASSAGVGQGPGYTF. The CDR3 DNA sequence: TGCGCCAGCAGCGCGGGGGTAGGACAGGGGCCTGGCTACACCTTC.

The chain couples TRBV20-1 to TRBJ2-2, with D possibly matching TRBD2 (6 bases). The CDR3 spans 15 residues. Trimming took 3 bases from V and 0 from J, leaving 11 bases between them. Germline values: CDR1 DFQATT, CDR2 SNEGSKA (reference sequence). CDR3 sequence reads: CSASAGTSNTGELFF. In nucleotides, the CDR3 is TGCAGTGCTAGTGCCGGGACTTCGAACACCGGGGAGCTGTTTTTT.

This clone was counted a single time. The chain employs TRBV29-1 and TRBJ1-3, with 9 bases identical to TRBD1. V shed 0 bases, J shed 1 base, and the junction held 7 bases outside the gene matches. This CDR3 is built from 17 residues. Germline CDR1 is SQVTM and CDR2 is ANQGSEA. In DNA, the CDR3 is TGCAGCGTTGAAGAATTCAGGACAGGGGTTTCTGGAAACACCATATATTTT. This translates into CSVEEFRTGVSGNTIYF.

CDR3 DNA: TGCAGTGCTAGCCCCGGGGAGACCCAGTACTTC. Protein: CSASPGETQYF. This rearrangement joins TRBV20-1 to TRBJ2-5; D gene ambiguous. This CDR3 has 11 residues. V lost 3 bases and J lost 5, with 7 bases in between. Germline assignment: CDR1 DFQATT and CDR2 SNEGSKA (reference sequence).

This rearrangement joins TRBV9 to TRBJ2-7; the match to TRBD1 covers 9 bases. Germline lookup yields CDR1 SGDLS and CDR2 YYNGEE. This CDR3 is 14 amino acids long. With 0 bases clipped from V and 7 bases from J, the junction kept 5 bases outside the gene matches. This CDR3 is CASSVAGQGREQYF. The CDR3 coding sequence is TGTGCCAGCAGCGTAGCCGGACAGGGGCGGGAGCAGTACTTC.

The gene calls are TRBV3-1 (or the pseudogene TRBV3-2) and TRBJ2-5, with unresolved D. V lost 4 bases and J 9 bases, leaving 15 bases between the germline ends. The CDR3 is 13 residues long. Germline CDR1 and CDR2: LGHDT and YNNKEL (reference sequence). The CDR3 coding sequence is TGTGCCAGCAGCCCTGGCGGTCGACGGGCCCAGTACTTC. The encoded protein is CASSPGGRRAQYF.

The chain joins TRBV19 to TRBJ1-2; the D gene is possibly TRBD1 (6 bases). This CDR3 spans 16 amino acids. The V and J ends lost 3 bases and 2 bases respectively, with 16 bases between them. Germline CDR1 is LNHDA and CDR2 is SQIVND (reference sequence). The CDR3: CASSMSKGGSNYGYTF. For the CDR3, the DNA is TGTGCCAGTAGTATGTCGAAGGGGGGGAGCAACTATGGCTACACCTTC.

The chain is built from TRBV5-5 and TRBJ2-3, with D perhaps matching TRBD2 (5 bases). Looked up from germline, CDR1 is SGHKS and CDR2 is YYEKEE (reference sequence). The CDR3 sequence is 15 residues long. The V end lost 0 bases, the J end lost 1 base, and 9 bases lay between the germline ends. CDR3 in amino acids: CASSLGLTGTDTQYF. CDR3 in DNA: TGTGCCAGCAGCTTGGGACTAACAGGCACAGATACGCAGTATTTT.

The genes are TRBV11-2 and TRBJ1-2; 8 bases are shared with TRBD1. The V and J ends lost 5 bases and 2 bases, in that order; junction bases with no gene match: 10. The CDR3 runs to 16 residues. Germline V gene sequence: CDR1 SGHAT, CDR2 FQNNGV. CDR3 bases: TGTGCCAGCAGCCGAGGGCGAGGACAGGGCAACTATGGCTACACCTTC. This translates into CASSRGRGQGNYGYTF. The full variable domain, with the rest looked up from reference TRBV11-2 and TRBJ1-2, is EAGVAQSPRYKIIEKRQSVAFWCNPISGHATLYWYQQILGQGPKLLIQFQNNGVVDDSQLPKDRFSAERLKGVDSTLKIQPAKLEDSAVYLCASSRGRGQGNYGYTFGSGTRLTVV.

The rearrangement links TRBV2 to TRBJ2-5; 10 bases are a match to TRBD2. Per the germline V gene, CDR1 is SNHLY and CDR2 is FYNNEI. Losses at the gene ends were 6 bases for V and 2 bases for J; bases not matched to a gene: 9. The CDR3 spans 16 residues. Written as DNA, the CDR3 is TGTGCCAGCAGCGATACGGGACTAGCGATACAAGAGACCCAGTACTTC. It encodes CASSDTGLAIQETQYF.

The chain links TRBV14 to TRBJ1-2, with D possibly TRBD1 on 6 matching bases. V gave up 4 bases and J gave up 7 bases, with 16 bases separating them. CDR3 length: 14 residues. Germline assignment: CDR1 SGHDN and CDR2 FVKESK. This CDR3 is CASSLMGRGVGYTF. CDR3 in DNA: TGTGCCAGCAGCCTCATGGGCAGGGGAGTTGGCTACACCTTC.

A remark on this clone: The conserved final phenylalanine or tryptophan is absent from the CDR3, which likely points to a read error. No DNA is shown, since the ends of the CDR3 on it are uncertain; the CDR3 is the one TCRdb lists. V is TRBV12-5 and J is TRBJ1-4; the table names TRBD1, a call not compared with the DNA. Termini included, the CDR3 measures 12 amino acids. Germline loops: CDR1 LGHNT, CDR2 FRNRAP. CDR3 amino acids: CASGLVISRARP.